The 14 T cell receptor beta chains below come from one sample, sequenced in a study of T cells expressing NK-cell markers (TCRdb year 2020). Receptors were amplified or captured by 5' RACE. TCRdb shows the sequencer as Illumina HiSeq 2000. TCRdb reprocessed the reads, and each CDR3 protein sequence is entered once, without DNA. The table for this sample shows 200,000 to 300,000 distinct CDR3 sequences. The ten largest clonotypes hold around 4.2% of the sample. The sequenced sample consisted of blood T cells: a sorted CD56 or NKG2C T cell subset, CD4+ or CD8+ T cells, or bulk PBMC T cells (not recorded which). These receptors came from a woman between 18 and 69 years old in good health.

The chain recombines TRBV6-5 with TRBJ1-1. This CDR3 comprises 15 residues. Germline values: CDR1 MNHEY, CDR2 SVGAGI. CDR3 in amino acids: CASSYWGGSAAEAFF.

The genes are TRBV12-3 or TRBV12-4 and TRBJ2-2; absent DNA, TCRdb's TRBD1 call cannot be checked. This CDR3 is built from 14 residues. CDR3 region: CASSPDRPTGELFF.

The chain employs TRBV5-4 and TRBJ2-1; without DNA, the TCRdb call of TRBD1 cannot be checked. Germline values: CDR1 SGHNT, CDR2 YYREEE (reference sequence). This CDR3 contains 13 residues. The CDR3 spells CASSLPLYNEQFF. The full variable domain, its missing parts supplied by reference TRBV5-4 and TRBJ2-1, is ETGVTQSPTHLIKTRGQQVTLRCSSQSGHNTVSWYQQALGQGPQFIFQYYREEENGRGNFPPRFSGLQFPNYSSELNVNALELDDSALYLCASSLPLYNEQFFGPGTRLTVL.

This chain connects TRBV29-1 to TRBJ2-2; as DNA is missing, the TRBD1 call by TCRdb cannot be tested. Germline V gives CDR1 SQVTM, CDR2 ANQGSEA. The CDR3 runs to 15 residues. The CDR3 spells CSVESGQGRTGELFF.

This chain uses TRBV5-1 with TRBJ2-5. The germline V gene encodes CDR1 SGHRS and CDR2 YFSETQ. This CDR3 is 15 amino acids long. The CDR3 sequence is CASSLVVGSSETQYF.

This chain connects TRBV10-3 to TRBJ2-1. This CDR3 region has 14 residues. From germline, CDR1 is ENHRY and CDR2 SYGVKD. CDR3 loop: CAISEGGSYNEQFF.

The V gene is TRBV9, the J gene TRBJ2-1; TCRdb's D call, TRBD2, is unchecked because there is no DNA. CDR1 and CDR2 (germline): SGDLS, YYNGEE. The CDR3 length is 15 residues. CDR3 in amino acids: CASSAGLASYNEQFF. Looking up the rest from reference TRBV9 and TRBJ2-1 gives the full variable domain: DSGVTQTPKHLITATGQRVTLRCSPRSGDLSVYWYQQSLDQGLQFLIQYYNGEERAKGNILERFSAQQFPDLHSELNLSSLELGDSALYFCASSAGLASYNEQFFGPGTRLTVL.

The genes are TRBV14 and TRBJ2-7; TCRdb returns TRBD1, unconfirmable since there is no DNA. Germline V CDR1 and CDR2: SGHDN, FVKESK. The CDR3 runs to 15 residues. CDR3 amino acids: CASSQGGTGGHEQYF.

The chain combines TRBV10-3 with TRBJ2-7; with no DNA, the TCRdb D assignment of TRBD2 cannot be verified. This CDR3 is built from 14 residues. From germline, CDR1 is ENHRY and CDR2 SYGVKD. CDR3 sequence reads: CAIGASGSMYEQYF.

CDR3 loop: CASSGPLWDGGNEKLFF. V gene TRBV25-1 combines with J gene TRBJ1-4; checking the TCRdb D call of TRBD1 is not possible without DNA. Germline lookup yields CDR1 MGHDK and CDR2 SYGVNS. The CDR3 totals 17 residues.

The chain links TRBV12-3 or TRBV12-4 to TRBJ2-1; the D call from TCRdb, TRBD1, cannot be confirmed without DNA. This CDR3 spans 15 amino acids. The CDR3 is CASSLGTLRGHEQFF.

V is TRBV20-1 and J is TRBJ1-4. This CDR3 contains 12 residues. The germline V gene encodes CDR1 DFQATT and CDR2 SNEGSKA (reference sequence). Here the CDR3 reads CSAPLDVEKLFF.

The rearrangement uses TRBV7-6 and TRBJ2-3. The CDR3 is 14 amino acids. Germline V gene lookup returns CDR1 SGHVS and CDR2 FNYEAQ. CDR3 sequence reads: CASSQHLSADTQYF.

The CDR3 region is CATSDPSPGDTDTQYF. V and J are TRBV24-1 and TRBJ2-3; TCRdb proposes TRBD1, but this gene call is untestable without DNA. Per the germline V gene, CDR1 is KGHDR and CDR2 is SFDVKD. This CDR3 is built from 16 residues.